This T cell receptor beta chain was recovered during a study of cytomegalovirus exposure and HLA in healthy donors. Study-wide results and caveats: A later analysis linked a missense variant in DCLRE1C to the trimming of TCR beta V and J genes.

The primer mix had 60 Vbeta and 13 Jbeta primers. Sequencing was performed with immunoSEQ multiplex PCR; in TCRdb, only in-frame clones are kept and a portion is missing. This sample has under 130,000 clones, with almost 70% found just once. Concerning this clone: What it recognizes is unknown.

The sample consisted of PBMCs. The receptor's source is a man younger than 40 in good health and CMV-seronegative.

The CDR3, as DNA: TGTGCCAGCAGTTTACTTAGGACTCCCTCTGGAAACACCATATATTTT. Residues: CASSLLRTPSGNTIYF. This chain joins TRBV7-2 and TRBJ1-3; D is uncertain. Germline-derived CDR1 and CDR2 are SGHTA and FQGNSA. The CDR3 is made up of 16 amino acids. Trimming shortened V by 6 bases and J by 0 bases, and 15 bases separated the two germline ends.